The 6 T cell receptor beta chains in this list originate from one sample, sequenced in a study of regulatory T cells in long-lasting Graves disease (dated by TCRdb to the early 2020s). The sample's time point, from its label and the paper: newly diagnosed GD, antithyroid drugs for less than 3 months. For both TCR sequencing and RNA sequencing, RNA was extracted from PBMCs using TRIzol. The library came from multiplex PCR. These reads were obtained on an Illumina HiSeq 4000. iRepertoire HTBI primers and Arm-PCR amplification of CDR3 regions were used to construct TCR beta libraries. TCRdb itself trimmed the public reads at Q25 with fastp, ran MiXCR and retained productive beta chains. CDR3 protein sequences are deduplicated, and each keeps its most common genes and DNA. This sample lists fewer than 550,000 distinct CDR3 sequences; roughly 15% were detected once. About a quarter of the sample goes to the ten largest clones.

These data were also filed under a second study, of T cells in Graves' hyperthyroidism and ophthalmopathy.

This specimen was peripheral blood mononuclear cells (PBMCs), taken at new diagnosis, from a patient treated with antithyroid drugs. These receptors all stem from a woman aged 18 to 35 with Graves disease. Donor details come from another sample of the same person, matched by shared clones.

In regard to this clonotype: A read error is likely, as this CDR3 ends without the conserved phenylalanine or tryptophan. The gene calls are TRBV5-1 and TRBJ2-3; D gene unclear. CDR1 and CDR2 (germline): SGHRS, YFSETQ. This CDR3 has 16 residues. Trimming shortened V by 2 bases and J by 4 bases, and 17 bases separated the two germline ends. In nucleotides, the CDR3 is TGCGCCAGCAGCTTTCATGGCCCGGGTGTTTCAGATACGCAGTATCTT. The encoded protein is CASSFHGPGVSDTQYL.

There are many counts of this clonotype. The CDR3 nucleotides are TGTGCCAGCAGCCAACCCCCAAACAAAGATGAAGCTTTCTTT. Protein product: CASSQPPNKDEAFF. The rearrangement uses TRBV6-1 and TRBJ1-1, with D uncertain. The germline V and J ends were trimmed by 6 bases and 7 bases, with 18 bases remaining between them. The CDR3 spans 14 residues. The germline V gene encodes CDR1 MNHNS and CDR2 SASEGT.

This clonotype appeared many times. V usage is TRBV7-9 and J usage is TRBJ2-7; D possibly corresponds to TRBD2 (7 bases). The CDR3 consists of 13 residues. The V gene's germline CDR1 is SEHNR and CDR2 FQNEAQ (reference sequence). With 5 bases removed from V and 6 bases from J, the gap between germline ends came to 14 bases. CDR3 loop: CASSPPGGSEQYF. CDR3 nucleotides: TGTGCCAGCAGCCCCCCGGGGGGCAGCGAGCAGTACTTC.

This sequence joins TRBV11-2 and TRBJ2-3; TRBD2 agrees at 10 bases. The J call may be incorrect, as the DNA end agrees better with TRBJ2-1. The CDR3 covers 14 residues. Germline-derived CDR1 and CDR2 are SGHAT and FQNNGV. The CDR3 DNA follows: TGTGCCAGCAGCCGACTAGCGGGTATCGATGAGCAGTTCTTC. It translates to CASSRLAGIDEQFF.

This clonotype was seen at least ten times. This chain joins TRBV14 and TRBJ2-1, with 9 bases aligning to TRBD1. Germline values: CDR1 SGHDN, CDR2 FVKESK. The CDR3 length is 17 residues. Trimming removed 7 bases from V and 4 bases from J; junction bases left unmatched: 14. CDR3 in amino acids: CASTRSRGDRGYNEQFF. The CDR3 nucleotides are TGTGCCAGCACCCGATCAAGGGGTGACAGGGGGTACAATGAGCAGTTCTTC.

This clonotype was detected ten times or more. The chain is built from TRBV20-1 and TRBJ2-7; 9 bases are a match to TRBD1. The germline V gene encodes CDR1 DFQATT and CDR2 SNEGSKA (reference sequence). V shed 1 base and J 4 bases; nucleotides not matched to a gene: 5. CDR3 length: 14 residues. Here the CDR3 DNA reads TGCAGTGCTAGAGTTGGGACAGGGCTATACGAGCAGTACTTC. This codes for CSARVGTGLYEQYF.